This T cell receptor beta chain was documented in a study of blood T cell repertoires in COVID-19. For the study at large: Specimens from acute and convalescent COVID-19 originated in the United States, Italy and Spain.

Generated by immunoSEQ multiplex PCR, the TCRdb table keeps only in-frame clones and is missing some. The data hold hundreds of thousands of clones, with around 84% observed a single time. This CDR3 is 16 amino acids long. CDR1 and CDR2 from the germline V gene are LNHDA and SQIVND (reference sequence). The V segment lost 5 bases and the J segment 5 bases; nucleotides outside the gene matches: 14. The TCR was taken from a man in his fifties or sixties with acute or convalescent COVID-19. The material sequenced was peripheral blood. The chain couples TRBV19 to TRBJ1-1; TRBD1 aligns across 7 bases. For the CDR3, the DNA is TGTGCCAGTAGTCCCTCTCAGGGGGTCCCGCAGACTGAAGCTTTCTTT. It specifies CASSPSQGVPQTEAFF.